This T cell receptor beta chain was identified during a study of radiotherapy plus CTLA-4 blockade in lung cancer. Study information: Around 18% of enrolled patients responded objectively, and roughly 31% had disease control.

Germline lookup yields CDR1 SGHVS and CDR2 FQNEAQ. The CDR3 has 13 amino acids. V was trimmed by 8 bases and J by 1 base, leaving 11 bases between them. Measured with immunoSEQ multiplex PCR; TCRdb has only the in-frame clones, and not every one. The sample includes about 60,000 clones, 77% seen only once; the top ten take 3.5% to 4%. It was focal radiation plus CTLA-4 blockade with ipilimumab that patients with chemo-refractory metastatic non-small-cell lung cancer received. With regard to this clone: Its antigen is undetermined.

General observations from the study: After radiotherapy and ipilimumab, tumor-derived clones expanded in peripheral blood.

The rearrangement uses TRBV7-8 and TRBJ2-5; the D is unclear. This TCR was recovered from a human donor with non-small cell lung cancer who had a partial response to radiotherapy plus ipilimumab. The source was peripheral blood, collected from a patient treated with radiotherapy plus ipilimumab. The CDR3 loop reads CASQPDSQETQYF. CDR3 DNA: TGTGCCAGCCAACCAGATTCCCAAGAGACCCAGTACTTC.